The 28 T cell receptor beta chains below all came from one sample that was sequenced in a study of identical twins. In TCRdb, the 5' RACE reads were re-called with MiXCR into one record per CDR3 protein. The data hold 240,000 or so distinct CDR3 sequences, with 5.5% to 7% observed a single time. These data also formed part of another study, on yellow fever vaccine responses in identical twins.

The sequencing input was memory (CD45RO+) T cells sorted from blood. These TCRs come from a woman between 18 and 30 years old in good health.

This clonotype was observed a handful of times. The chain is built from TRBV29-1 and TRBJ2-3; 8 nucleotides agree with TRBD1. J gave up 6 bases and V 0 bases, and 8 bases lay outside the gene matches. The CDR3 has 15 residues. CDR1 is SQVTM, CDR2 ANQGSEA, per germline. The CDR3 region has the DNA TGCAGCGTTGAAGATCTTCAGGGGGCTAGGGATACGCAGTATTTT. Amino acids: CSVEDLQGARDTQYF.

The table lists this clonotype with many counts. The chain recombines TRBV5-1 with TRBJ2-3; D not resolved. V lost 4 bases to trimming and J lost 0 bases, with 9 bases between them. Germline CDR1 and CDR2: SGHRS and YFSETQ. The CDR3 length is 14 residues. This chain's CDR3 is CASSRTVSTDTQYF. CDR3 in DNA: TGCGCCAGCAGCCGGACGGTGAGCACAGATACGCAGTATTTT. The full variable domain, its missing parts supplied by reference TRBV5-1 and TRBJ2-3, is KAGVTQTPRYLIKTRGQQVTLSCSPISGHRSVSWYQQTPGQGLQFLFEYFSETQRNKGNFPGRFSGRQFSNSRSEMNVSTLELGDSALYLCASSRTVSTDTQYFGPGTRLTVL.

This clonotype was detected many times. The chain carries TRBV5-8 and TRBJ1-5; no firm D call. V dropped 2 bases and J dropped 4 bases, with 10 bases sitting between them. The CDR3 runs 14 residues. CDR1 SGHTS and CDR2 YDEGEE come from the germline V gene. CDR3 loop: CASSFTGGNQPQHF. Written as DNA, the CDR3 is TGTGCCAGCAGCTTTACCGGCGGGAATCAGCCCCAGCATTTT.

The genes are TRBV10-2 and TRBJ1-2, with 7 bases matching TRBD1. This CDR3 is built from 20 residues. Germline values: CDR1 WSHSY, CDR2 SAAADI. The J segment lost 1 base and the V segment lost 3 bases, leaving 20 bases of the junction unmatched. The CDR3 DNA sequence: TGCGCCAGCAGTGAAGTTGTGGGGTATCCAGGGACAGAAATTAACTATGGCTACACCTTC. Translating it yields CASSEVVGYPGTEINYGYTF.

This clonotype was detected many times. This chain connects TRBV11-3 to TRBJ2-1, with TRBD1 as a possible D gene (6 bases). This CDR3 region has 15 residues. V lost 5 bases and J lost 5, with 16 bases in between. Germline values: CDR1 SGHNT, CDR2 YENEEA. The CDR3: CASSDDGQLDNEQFF. The CDR3 coding sequence is TGTGCCAGCAGCGACGACGGACAGCTCGACAATGAGCAGTTCTTC.

This clonotype has only a few counts. V usage is TRBV12-3 or TRBV12-4 and J usage is TRBJ2-1; 16 bases match TRBD2. The CDR3 totals 17 residues. V was pared by 6 bases and J by 10 bases, with 12 bases of the junction left unmatched. The CDR3 is CASSSLGLAGGPGEQFF. DNA for the CDR3: TGTGCCAGCAGCTCCCTGGGACTAGCGGGGGGGCCGGGGGAGCAGTTCTTC.

This clonotype was detected a few times. The chain employs TRBV6-4 and TRBJ2-1; D unresolved. Trimming removed 8 bases from V and 5 bases from J, with 13 bases in between. Germline V CDR1 and CDR2: MRHNA, SNTAGT. This CDR3 region has 13 residues. The CDR3 nucleotides are TGTGCCAGCGGACCATCCCCTAACAATGAGCAGTTCTTC. It specifies CASGPSPNNEQFF.

The chain couples TRBV7-8 to TRBJ1-5, with D unresolved. Germline CDR1 is SGHVS and CDR2 is FQNEAQ. Trimming shortened V by 2 bases and J by 2 bases, and 13 bases separated the two germline ends. This CDR3 comprises 16 residues. CDR3 region: CASSLSGYLGNQPQHF. DNA of the CDR3: TGTGCCAGCAGCTTATCGGGTTACCTGGGCAATCAGCCCCAGCATTTT.

This clonotype was seen repeatedly, ten times or more. V is TRBV27 and J is TRBJ1-5; 8 nucleotides agree with TRBD1. The CDR3 spans 17 residues. Germline CDR1 and CDR2: MNHEY and SMNVEV (reference sequence). V dropped 0 bases and J dropped 4; count of bases not matched to a gene: 8. The chain's CDR3 is CASSLSAGQGTNQPQHF. For the CDR3, the DNA is TGTGCCAGCAGTTTATCGGCAGGACAGGGCACGAATCAGCCCCAGCATTTT.

This clonotype was counted a few times. The rearrangement uses TRBV20-1 and TRBJ2-3, with 9 bases aligning to TRBD2. Germline lookup yields CDR1 DFQATT and CDR2 SNEGSKA (reference sequence). V was pared by 5 bases and J by 5 bases, with 5 bases of the junction left unmatched. This CDR3 is built from 13 residues. Written as DNA, the CDR3 is TGCAGTGCTTTAGCGGGAGTAAAAGATACGCAGTATTTT. It specifies CSALAGVKDTQYF.

The chain employs TRBV20-1 and TRBJ2-1; TRBD2 matches 13 bases. The germline V gene has CDR1 DFQATT and CDR2 SNEGSKA (reference sequence). The CDR3 contains 13 residues. V was pared by 1 base and J by 13 bases, with 4 bases of the junction left unmatched. CDR3 nucleotides: TGCAGTGCTAGAGCCGAGGGACTAGCGGGACAGTTCTTC. This codes for CSARAEGLAGQFF.

This clonotype has ten or more counts. The rearrangement uses TRBV28 and TRBJ2-1; tentatively, D is TRBD2 (6 bases). V lost 7 bases, J lost 13 bases, and 23 bases lay in between. This CDR3 spans 14 amino acids. The germline V gene encodes CDR1 MDHEN and CDR2 SYDVKM. The DNA of the CDR3 is TGTGCCAGCACCCGAATCGGGACTCCGTTGGGTCAGTTCTTC. Its protein is CASTRIGTPLGQFF.

There are many counts of this clonotype. V gene TRBV14 combines with J gene TRBJ2-1; TRBD1 agrees at 10 bases. There are 13 residues in the CDR3. Germline V gene lookup returns CDR1 SGHDN and CDR2 FVKESK. J gave up 8 bases and V 5 bases, and 3 bases lay outside the gene matches. This chain's CDR3 is CASSWDRGDEQFF. CDR3 nucleotides: TGTGCCAGCAGCTGGGACAGGGGAGATGAGCAGTTCTTC.

The rearrangement joins TRBV5-4 to TRBJ2-1, with TRBD1 matching 11 bases. Per germline, CDR1 SGHNT and CDR2 YYREEE (reference sequence). The V segment lost 3 bases and the J segment 7 bases; nucleotides outside the gene matches: 9. The CDR3 is made up of 16 amino acids. The CDR3 region is CASSSAGQGAKNEQFF. CDR3 in DNA: TGTGCCAGCAGCTCGGCCGGACAGGGGGCAAAAAATGAGCAGTTCTTC.

CDR3 nucleotide sequence: TGTGCCAGTAGTATAGGGGGAGCTGGAAACACCATATATTTT. Translated, it gives CASSIGGAGNTIYF. The chain uses TRBV19 and TRBJ1-3, with D hard to call. Trimming left V 1 base short and J 2 bases short, with 6 bases between. The CDR3 length is 14 residues. Germline CDR1 reads LNHDA; CDR2 reads SQIVND (reference sequence). The variable domain in full, completed from reference TRBV19 and TRBJ1-3, reads DGGITQSPKYLFRKEGQNVTLSCEQNLNHDAMYWYRQDPGQGLRLIYYSQIVNDFQKGDIAEGYSVSREKKESFPLTVTSAQKNPTAFYLCASSIGGAGNTIYFGEGSWLTVV.

A few counts support this clonotype. The J gene is TRBJ2-1, the V gene TRBV12-3 or TRBV12-4; D is possibly TRBD1 or TRBD2 (6 bases each). This CDR3 is built from 15 residues. V was cut by 3 bases and J by 7 bases, with 16 bases left in between. The CDR3 spells CASSFRGEKWNEQFF. DNA of the CDR3: TGTGCCAGCAGTTTTAGGGGGGAGAAGTGGAATGAGCAGTTCTTC.

This clonotype was recorded many times. This chain connects TRBV5-1 to TRBJ1-6; D gene ambiguous. The CDR3 loop spans 12 amino acids. CDR1 and CDR2 (germline): SGHRS, YFSETQ. Trimming shortened V by 3 bases and J by 9 bases, and 7 bases separated the two germline ends. The CDR3 protein is CASSSDFSPLHF. DNA of the CDR3: TGCGCCAGCAGCTCCGACTTTTCACCCCTCCACTTT.

The sample holds a few counts of this clonotype. V is TRBV28 and J is TRBJ1-2; no clear D gene. Germline V lookup: CDR1 MDHEN, CDR2 SYDVKM. This CDR3 contains 14 residues. V dropped 7 bases and J dropped 4 bases, with 16 bases sitting between them. This chain's CDR3 is CASIRDINPYGYTF. CDR3 nucleotide sequence: TGTGCCAGCATTAGAGACATCAATCCCTATGGCTACACCTTC.

This clonotype was seen at least ten times. CDR3 region: CASSQGPTAGAYEQYF. The CDR3 coding sequence is TGTGCCAGCAGCCAAGGGCCCACAGCGGGGGCCTACGAGCAGTACTTC. This chain links TRBV3-1 with TRBJ2-7, with TRBD2 matching 8 bases. V shed 1 base and J 2 bases; nucleotides not matched to a gene: 7. This CDR3 is built from 16 residues. Germline V gives CDR1 LGHDT, CDR2 YNNKEL (reference sequence).

The table lists this clonotype with many counts. This rearrangement joins TRBV6-1 to TRBJ1-1; the match to TRBD1 covers 7 bases. The CDR3 sequence is 15 residues long. CDR1 and CDR2 from the germline V gene are MNHNS and SASEGT. V lost 8 bases to trimming and J lost 2 bases; unmatched junction nucleotides: 11. The CDR3 is CASLYRTGPNTEAFF. The CDR3 bases are TGTGCCAGCCTCTACCGGACAGGTCCAAACACTGAAGCTTTCTTT.

This chain uses TRBV18 with TRBJ2-1; perhaps TRBD2 as D (5 bases). CDR1 KGHSH and CDR2 LQKENI come from the germline V gene. Trimming cost V 4 bases and J 0 bases, with 13 bases left between them. The length of the CDR3 is 16 residues. Written as DNA, the CDR3 is TGTGCCAGCTCACTCGGATTGACTACCTCCTACAATGAGCAGTTCTTC. Its protein product is CASSLGLTTSYNEQFF.

The CDR3 DNA reads as TGTGCCAGCAGCCCCCGGACAGGGATGAACACCGGGGAGCTGTTTTTT. Encoded protein: CASSPRTGMNTGELFF. The rearrangement links TRBV9 to TRBJ2-2; 8 bases fit TRBD1. CDR3 length: 16 amino acids. CDR1 and CDR2 from the germline V gene are SGDLS and YYNGEE. The V segment lost 4 bases and the J segment 1 base; nucleotides outside the gene matches: 6.

The chain has TRBV29-1 and TRBJ2-3; D is uncertain. V shed 6 bases and J shed 1 base, with 14 bases lying between them. Germline-derived CDR1 and CDR2 are SQVTM and ANQGSEA. The CDR3 consists of 14 residues. CDR3 protein: CSVKGPLGTDTQYF. The CDR3 DNA sequence: TGCAGCGTAAAGGGTCCCTTGGGCACAGATACGCAGTATTTT.

This clonotype was detected ten times or more. This rearrangement joins TRBV7-2 to TRBJ1-6; the match to TRBD1 covers 8 bases. This CDR3 has 18 amino acids. CDR1 and CDR2 from the germline V gene are SGHTA and FQGNSA. After removal of 0 bases from V and 2 bases from J, the junction contained 6 bases not matched to a gene. The CDR3 region is CASSLATRGRAYNSPLHF. The CDR3 DNA reads as TGTGCCAGCAGCTTAGCGACCAGGGGGCGGGCCTATAATTCACCCCTCCACTTT.

This clonotype has just a few counts. V and J are TRBV12-3 or TRBV12-4 and TRBJ2-3; D gene unclear. Trimming pared 2 bases from V and 2 bases from J, leaving 11 bases between. This CDR3 region has 15 residues. The CDR3 DNA sequence: TGTGCCAGCAGTTTAAGGGCGTCTACCACAGATACGCAGTATTTT. This gives the protein CASSLRASTTDTQYF.

This clonotype showed up just a few times. The CDR3 loop is CASSPQRDTQYF. DNA for the CDR3: TGTGCCAGCAGTCCCCAGAGGGATACGCAGTATTTT. The rearrangement links TRBV12-3 or TRBV12-4 to TRBJ2-3, with no clear D. The ends were cut back, 5 bases at V and 6 bases at J, with 9 bases in the middle. The CDR3 is 12 residues long.

This clonotype was recorded a few times. The chain is built from TRBV20-1 and TRBJ2-2; D perhaps matches TRBD1 (7 bases). Germline V gene sequence: CDR1 DFQATT, CDR2 SNEGSKA (reference sequence). This CDR3 comprises 14 residues. V shed 2 bases and J shed 4 bases, with 11 bases lying between them. CDR3 in DNA: TGCAGTGCTAGAAGACAGGGAGGCACCGGGGAGCTGTTTTTT. Translating gives CSARRQGGTGELFF.

The sample holds a few counts of this clonotype. This chain links TRBV7-2 with TRBJ1-4; 7 positions match TRBD1. The germline V gene has CDR1 SGHTA and CDR2 FQGNSA. The CDR3 is made up of 15 amino acids. The ends lost 4 bases at V and 6 bases at J; junction bases unmatched: 8. CDR3 DNA sequence: TGTGCCAGCAGCTCCGACAGGGTAGGAGATGAAAAACTGTTTTTT. Translated: CASSSDRVGDEKLFF.